Listed below are T cell receptor beta chains from one sample, sequenced in a study of neurological immune-mediated disorders. From the 5' RACE reads, TCRdb called clonotypes with MiXCR, one entry per CDR3 protein. In the table there are roughly 59,000 distinct CDR3 sequences, approximately 5.3% of which are singletons. The specimen sequenced was PBMCs. These receptors all come from a human donor with multiple sclerosis. The donor label of this sample is uncertain. CDR3s include the opening cysteine and the closing phenylalanine or tryptophan. Each record gives: V gene, D gene, J gene, clone size, CDR3 DNA, CDR3 protein. The D gene is left open where the match is weak. The size of a clone is reported for some rows only, either as once, few or many, or as a class for expanded clones.

V: TRBV5-1; D: NA; J: TRBJ1-1; size: many; DNA: TGCGCCAGCAGCTTGTCAGCGGGGGGCCGGACTGAAGCTTTCTTT; CDR3: CASSLSAGGRTEAFF
V: TRBV10-1; D: NA; J: TRBJ2-7; size: many; DNA: TGCGCCAGCAGTGATGGGGTCCTCTCCTACGAGCAGTACTTC; CDR3: CASSDGVLSYEQYF
V: TRBV29-1; D: NA; J: TRBJ1-1; size: many; DNA: TGCAGCGTACAAAAGCAGATGGACACTGAAGCTTTCTTT; CDR3: CSVQKQMDTEAFF
V: TRBV7-3; D: NA; J: TRBJ1-1; size: many; DNA: TGTGCCAGCAGTCCTTCCGGGGCTGCGTACACTGAAGCTTTCTTT; CDR3: CASSPSGAAYTEAFF
V: TRBV3-1; D: TRBD1; J: TRBJ2-7; size: many; DNA: TGTGCCAGCAGCCGACTTTCGACAGGGACCGAGCAGTACTTC; CDR3: CASSRLSTGTEQYF
V: TRBV11-2; D: NA; J: TRBJ2-7; size: many; DNA: TGTGCCAGCAGCTTAGCCCACTTCTCCTACGAGCAGTACTTC; CDR3: CASSLAHFSYEQYF
V: TRBV20-1; D: TRBD1; J: TRBJ1-2; size: many; DNA: TGCAGTGCTAGATTAGGGACAGGGGCTTACTATGGCTACACCTTC; CDR3: CSARLGTGAYYGYTF
V: TRBV6-5; D: NA; J: TRBJ1-3; size: many; DNA: TGTGCCAGCAGTTACTCGGGCAGTAACTCTGGAAACACCATATATTTT; CDR3: CASSYSGSNSGNTIYF
V: TRBV11-2; D: TRBD2; J: TRBJ2-7; size: many; DNA: TGTGCCAGCAGCTTACAGCGGGGTGCAGGGGAGCAGTACTTC; CDR3: CASSLQRGAGEQYF
V: TRBV20-1; D: NA; J: TRBJ1-2; size: many; DNA: TGCAGTGCTAGAGGAGGTGGAGGTGGCTACACCTTC; CDR3: CSARGGGGGYTF
V: TRBV6-5; D: NA; J: TRBJ1-5; size: many; DNA: TGTGCCAGCAGCTCCCACTATTCCTGGGGCCAGGCTACCAATCAGCCCCAGCATTTT; CDR3: CASSSHYSWGQATNQPQHF
V: TRBV5-6; D: TRBD1; J: TRBJ1-6; size: many; DNA: TGTGCCAGCAGCCTAGGGACAGGGAGTGCGAGGGTCACCCTCCACTTT; CDR3: CASSLGTGSARVTLHF
V: TRBV18; D: NA; J: TRBJ2-7; size: many; DNA: TGTGCCAGCTCACCGCTCAAGGGAGGTTCCTCCTACGAGCAGTACTTC; CDR3: CASSPLKGGSSYEQYF
V: TRBV4-2; D: NA; J: TRBJ2-3; size: many; DNA: TGTGCCAGCAGCCAAGGAACCTTCCCTAGCACAGATACGCAGTATTTT; CDR3: CASSQGTFPSTDTQYF
V: TRBV2; D: NA; J: TRBJ1-2; size: many; DNA: TGTGCCAGTGCCGCGGGCTATGGCTACACCTTC; CDR3: CASAAGYGYTF
V: TRBV9; D: TRBD1; J: TRBJ2-4; size: many; DNA: TGTGCCAGCAGCGTGGACCTTGGACAGGGATTTGGCAAAAACATTCAGTACTTC; CDR3: CASSVDLGQGFGKNIQYF
V: TRBV29-1; D: TRBD1; J: TRBJ1-5; size: NA; DNA: TGTAGCGTTGAAGGTGGGGGATGGGGGACAGATACGCAGCATTTT; CDR3: CSVEGGGWGTDTQHF
V: TRBV6-5; D: NA; J: TRBJ1-5; size: many; DNA: TGTGCCAGCAGCCAGCAAATACGGCAGCCCCAGCATTTT; CDR3: CASSQQIRQPQHF
V: TRBV12-3/TRBV12-4; D: TRBD1; J: TRBJ2-3; size: many; DNA: TGTGCCAGCAGGCTGGACAGGGCCAGAGATACGCAGTATTTT; CDR3: CASRLDRARDTQYF
V: TRBV29-1; D: TRBD1; J: TRBJ1-1; size: many; DNA: TGCAGCGTTGAGGACCCGACAGGGGGTGGAATGAACACTGAAGCTTTCTTT; CDR3: CSVEDPTGGGMNTEAFF
V: TRBV27; D: NA; J: TRBJ2-7; size: few; DNA: TGTGCCAGCAGTTTATCCGGCTACGAGCAGTACTTC; CDR3: CASSLSGYEQYF
V: TRBV5-1; D: TRBD1; J: TRBJ2-7; size: medium-sized; DNA: TGCGCCAGCAGCTTGGAACCCGCCGGGACAGGCTACGAGCAGTACTTC; CDR3: CASSLEPAGTGYEQYF
V: TRBV11-1; D: NA; J: TRBJ2-1; size: many; DNA: TGTGCCAGCAGCCTCCCGGTCAACAATGAGCAGTTCTTC; CDR3: CASSLPVNNEQFF
V: TRBV11-2; D: TRBD2; J: TRBJ2-1; size: many; DNA: TGTGCCAGCAGCGGTCTACTAGCGTGGGGGGGAAATGAGCAGTTCTTC; CDR3: CASSGLLAWGGNEQFF